The TCR beta chain described here comes from a study of regulatory T cells in long-lasting Graves disease. Both iRepertoire HTBI primers and Arm-PCR of CDR3 regions were used to build the TCR beta libraries. Via MiXCR, TCRdb re-called the multiplex PCR reads, giving one row per CDR3 protein. The sample holds 400,000 or so distinct CDR3 sequences, roughly 20% seen once. V lost 0 bases to trimming and J lost 6 bases; unmatched junction nucleotides: 8. The CDR3 has 16 amino acids. Time point here: persistent/refractory GD, antithyroid drugs over 5 years with positive TRAb. Construction of the TCR library relied on RNA isolated from PBMCs. In its sample, this clonotype was seen many times.

The sequence was collected from a female donor with Graves disease. This chain joins TRBV12-3 or TRBV12-4 and TRBJ1-1; 9 bases map to TRBD1. The sample consisted of peripheral blood mononuclear cells (PBMCs), taken when the disease was refractory, from a patient treated with antithyroid drugs. As DNA, the CDR3 is TGTGCCAGCAGTTTAGCCATCCGGGACAGGGATCCTGAAGCTTTCTTT. Amino acid sequence: CASSLAIRDRDPEAFF.